The rows below give T cell receptor beta chains drawn from one sample of a study of blood T cells in healthy people across ages. TCRdb independently ran MiXCR on the 5' RACE reads; one entry per CDR3 protein. The table lists hundreds of thousands of distinct CDR3 sequences, more than 40% of them singletons. Sequences were obtained from blood. The receptor set was obtained from a woman aged 55-69 years in good health. CDR3s include the opening cysteine and the closing phenylalanine or tryptophan. D genes are given only for firm matches. Size is omitted from some rows. Given values are once, few, many or a class for expanded clones.

d_call clone_size j_call v_call cdr3_aa cdr3_nt
- - TRBJ1-5 TRBV25-1 CASSDMANQPQHF TGTGCCAGCAGTGATATGGCGAATCAGCCCCAGCATTTT
TRBD1 - TRBJ1-1 TRBV12-3/TRBV12-4 CASSFRDRNTEAFF TGTGCCAGCAGTTTTAGGGACAGGAACACTGAAGCTTTCTTT
TRBD1 - TRBJ2-7 TRBV20-1 CSATGTGDVYEQYF TGCAGTGCTACAGGGACAGGGGATGTCTACGAGCAGTACTTC
- - TRBJ2-1 TRBV12-3/TRBV12-4 CASSPQIQEQFF TGTGCCAGCAGTCCCCAAATTCAGGAGCAGTTCTTC
TRBD1 few TRBJ2-5 TRBV11-2 CASTPAQGGAETQYF TGTGCCAGCACACCCGCACAAGGGGGCGCGGAGACCCAGTACTTC
- - TRBJ2-5 TRBV27 CASSWDLGHQETQYF TGTGCCAGCAGTTGGGACTTAGGGCACCAAGAGACCCAGTACTTC
TRBD2 - TRBJ2-3 TRBV7-2 CASSFLAGSPQYF TGTGCCAGCAGCTTCCTAGCGGGATCGCCGCAGTATTTT
- - TRBJ1-6 TRBV7-3 CASSLGGTGTGSPLHF TGTGCCAGCAGCTTAGGGGGGACGGGGACGGGCTCACCCCTCCACTTT
TRBD2 - TRBJ2-3 TRBV12-3/TRBV12-4 CASSSRPAGGFLDTQYF TGTGCCAGCAGCTCCCGGCCAGCGGGAGGGTTTTTAGATACGCAGTATTTT
- - TRBJ2-7 TRBV3-1 CASSPSGGSNEQYF TGTGCCAGCAGCCCTTCGGGGGGCAGTAACGAGCAGTACTTC
- - TRBJ1-2 TRBV7-2 CASRRQDYGYTF TGTGCCTCCAGGAGGCAGGACTATGGCTACACCTTC
TRBD1 - TRBJ1-4 TRBV4-2 CASRTGVEGTNEKLFF TGTGCCAGCAGGACAGGGGTTGAAGGAACTAATGAAAAACTGTTTTTT
- - TRBJ1-1 TRBV7-9 CASRAPQAVGTEAFF TGTGCCAGCAGGGCTCCACAGGCCGTCGGCACTGAAGCTTTCTTT
- many TRBJ2-7 TRBV29-1 CSVQPTGLYEQYF TGCAGCGTCCAACCGACCGGGCTCTACGAGCAGTACTTC
- - TRBJ2-5 TRBV10-3 CAIRNWREQYF TGTGCCATCAGGAACTGGAGAGAGCAGTACTTC
- - TRBJ1-2 TRBV20-1 CSAAKAYGYTF TGCAGTGCTGCAAAAGCGTATGGCTACACCTTC
- - TRBJ2-5 TRBV11-3 CASSRDGQETQYF TGTGCCAGCAGTAGGGACGGGCAAGAGACCCAGTACTTC
- - TRBJ2-7 TRBV11-2 CASSSTADEQYF TGTGCCAGCAGCTCGACAGCGGACGAGCAGTACTTC